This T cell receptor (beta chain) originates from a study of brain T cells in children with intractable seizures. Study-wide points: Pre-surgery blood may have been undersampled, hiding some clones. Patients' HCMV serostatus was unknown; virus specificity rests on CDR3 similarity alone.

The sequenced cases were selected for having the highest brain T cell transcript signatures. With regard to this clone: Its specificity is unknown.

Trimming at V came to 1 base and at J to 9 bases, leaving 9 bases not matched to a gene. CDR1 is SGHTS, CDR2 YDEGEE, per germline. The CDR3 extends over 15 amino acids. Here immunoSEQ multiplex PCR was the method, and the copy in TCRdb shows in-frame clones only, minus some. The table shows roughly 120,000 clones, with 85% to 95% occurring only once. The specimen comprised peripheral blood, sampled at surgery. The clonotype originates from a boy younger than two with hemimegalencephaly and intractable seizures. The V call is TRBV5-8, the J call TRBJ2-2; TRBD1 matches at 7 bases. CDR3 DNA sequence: TGTGCCAGCAGCTTGACAGGGGCTCCGATCCGGGAGCTGTTTTTT. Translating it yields CASSLTGAPIRELFF.